A single sample gave rise to the 10 T cell receptor beta chains below, sequenced in a study of cytomegalovirus exposure and HLA in healthy donors. The PCR had 60 Vbeta and 13 Jbeta primers. TCRdb's copy holds only in-frame clones and misses some; the assay was immunoSEQ multiplex PCR. The sample holds approximately 110,000 clones. The sample consisted of PBMCs. The receptors were gathered from a man aged 50 or older in good health and CMV-seronegative.

This chain connects TRBV5-6 to TRBJ1-1; 7 bases match TRBD1. This CDR3 spans 14 amino acids. Trimming removed 4 bases from V and 3 bases from J; junction bases left unmatched: 6. Per germline, CDR1 SGHDT and CDR2 YYEEEE. The CDR3 region is CASSPQGIDTEAFF. The CDR3 nucleotides read TGTGCCAGCAGCCCACAGGGGATCGACACTGAAGCTTTCTTT.

Comment on this clone: The same CDR3 also results from other DNA sequences found in this sample. The chain couples TRBV2 to TRBJ1-2; tentatively, D is TRBD1 (5 bases). The CDR3 consists of 14 residues. Per germline, CDR1 SNHLY and CDR2 FYNNEI. Trimming cost V 6 bases and J 0 bases, with 11 bases left between them. The CDR3 DNA sequence: TGTGCCAGCAGGTCGGGGGGAACTAACTATGGCTACACCTTC. Amino acids: CASRSGGTNYGYTF. The full variable domain, rest sourced from reference TRBV2 and TRBJ1-2, is EPEVTQTPSHQVTQMGQEVILRCVPISNHLYFYWYRQILGQKVEFLVSFYNNEISEKSEIFDDQFSVERPDGSNFTLKIRSTKLEDSAMYFCASRSGGTNYGYTFGSGTRLTVV.

This chain links TRBV7-9 with TRBJ2-2; D remains unclear. CDR1 is SEHNR and CDR2 is FQNEAQ in the germline V gene (reference sequence). CDR3 length equals 15 residues. V lost 4 bases, J lost 7 bases, and 16 bases lay in between. The CDR3 nucleotides are TGTGCCAGCAGCTCCGGCAACTCCCCGGGCGGGGAGCTGTTTTTT. Protein: CASSSGNSPGGELFF.

The CDR3 sequence: CASSQVRDQPQHF. Written as DNA, the CDR3 is TGCGCCAGCAGCCAGGTGCGTGATCAGCCCCAGCATTTT. The genes are TRBV4-1 and TRBJ1-5; D gene unclear. V dropped 3 bases and J dropped 5 bases, with 8 bases sitting between them. The germline CDR1 and CDR2 sequences are MGHRA and YSYEKL. This CDR3 has 13 amino acids.

The V call is TRBV5-3, the J call TRBJ1-1; TRBD1 matches 7 bases. TRBV5-3 is assigned to the ORF class and has an uncertain function. The CDR3 contains 18 residues. V was pared by 0 bases and J by 3 bases, with 14 bases of the junction left unmatched. The CDR3 reads CARSLVRGRGPADTEAFF. The CDR3 nucleotides read TGTGCCAGAAGCTTGGTGCGGGGAAGGGGGCCCGCGGACACTGAAGCTTTCTTT.

The chain has TRBV7-2 and TRBJ1-2; maybe TRBD1 (6 bases). V was cut by 3 bases and J by 8 bases, with 10 bases left in between. The CDR3 length is 12 residues. Looked up from germline, CDR1 is SGHTA and CDR2 is FQGNSA. The CDR3 coding sequence is TGTGCCAGCAGCTTTTTGGGGGCCGGCTACACCTTC. This translates into CASSFLGAGYTF.

The CDR3 is CASSPGTSYGYTF. The CDR3 DNA reads as TGTGCCAGCAGCCCTGGGACATCCTATGGCTACACCTTC. This chain uses TRBV14 with TRBJ1-2; D may be TRBD1 (6 bases). V gave up 4 bases and J gave up 4 bases, with 10 bases separating them. There are 13 residues in the CDR3. CDR1 SGHDN and CDR2 FVKESK come from the germline V gene.

This chain uses TRBV29-1 with TRBJ1-3, with TRBD1 matching over 8 bases. CDR1 is SQVTM and CDR2 is ANQGSEA in the germline V gene. V was pared by 3 bases and J by 2 bases, with 3 bases of the junction left unmatched. The CDR3 is 14 residues long. The CDR3 DNA is TGCAGCGTTGAGACAGGGGATACTGGAAACACCATATATTTT. It yields the protein CSVETGDTGNTIYF.

The chain combines TRBV19 with TRBJ2-1; 12 bases are shared with TRBD2. The ends lost 0 bases at V and 5 bases at J; junction bases unmatched: 5. From germline, CDR1 is LNHDA and CDR2 SQIVND (reference sequence). The CDR3 length is 17 residues. The CDR3 DNA reads TGTGCCAGTAGTATAGATTCTAGCGGGGGGGCCGACAATGAGCAGTTCTTC. As protein: CASSIDSSGGADNEQFF.

This chain connects TRBV25-1 to TRBJ1-2; TRBD1 aligns across 8 bases. Trimming at V came to 4 bases and at J to 4 bases, leaving 8 bases not matched to a gene. Looked up from germline, CDR1 is MGHDK and CDR2 is SYGVNS. The CDR3 extends over 15 amino acids. The CDR3 sequence: CASSVPGQEVYGYTF. The CDR3 DNA sequence: TGTGCCAGCAGTGTTCCGGGACAGGAAGTCTATGGCTACACCTTC.